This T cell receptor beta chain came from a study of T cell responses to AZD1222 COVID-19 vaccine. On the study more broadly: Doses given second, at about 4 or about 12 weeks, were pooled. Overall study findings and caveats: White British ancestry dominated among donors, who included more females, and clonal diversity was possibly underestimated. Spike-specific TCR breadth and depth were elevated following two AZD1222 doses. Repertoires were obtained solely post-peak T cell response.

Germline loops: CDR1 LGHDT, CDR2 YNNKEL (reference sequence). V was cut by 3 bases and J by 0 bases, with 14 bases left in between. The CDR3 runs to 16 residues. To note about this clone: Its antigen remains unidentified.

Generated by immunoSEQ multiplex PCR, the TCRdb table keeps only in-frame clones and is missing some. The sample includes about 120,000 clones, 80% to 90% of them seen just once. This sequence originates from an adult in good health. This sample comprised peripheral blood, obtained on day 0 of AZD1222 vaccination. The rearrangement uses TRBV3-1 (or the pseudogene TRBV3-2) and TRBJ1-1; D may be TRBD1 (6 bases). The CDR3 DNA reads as TGTGCCAGCAGCCACTACCGGACAGTTATGAACACTGAAGCTTTCTTT. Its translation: CASSHYRTVMNTEAFF.